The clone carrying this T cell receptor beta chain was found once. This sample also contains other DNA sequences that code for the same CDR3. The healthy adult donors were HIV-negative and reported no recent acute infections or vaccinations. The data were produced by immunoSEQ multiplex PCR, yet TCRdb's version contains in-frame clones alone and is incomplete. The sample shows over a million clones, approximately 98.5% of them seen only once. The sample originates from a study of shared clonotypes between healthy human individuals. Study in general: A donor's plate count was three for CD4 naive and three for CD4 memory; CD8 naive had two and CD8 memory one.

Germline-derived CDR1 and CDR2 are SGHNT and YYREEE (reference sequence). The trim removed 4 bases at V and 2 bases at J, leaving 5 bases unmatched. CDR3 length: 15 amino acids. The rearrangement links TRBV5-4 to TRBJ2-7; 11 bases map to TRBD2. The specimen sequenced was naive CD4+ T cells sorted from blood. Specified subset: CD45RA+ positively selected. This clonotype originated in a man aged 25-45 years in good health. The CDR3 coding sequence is TGTGCCAGCAGCAGCGGGACTAGCGGTGCCTACGAGCAGTACTTC. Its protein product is CASSSGTSGAYEQYF.